One sample yielded the 21 T cell receptor beta chains listed below, sequenced in a study of blood T cell repertoires in COVID-19. Some clones are missing from TCRdb's copy, which holds only in-frame ones; the method was immunoSEQ multiplex PCR. The data hold 470,000 or so clones, with 80% to 90% observed a single time. Source material: peripheral blood. Every receptor here comes from a human donor in a cohort sampled during active COVID-19.

The chain is built from TRBV7-9 and TRBJ1-2; tentatively, D is TRBD1 (5 bases). The CDR3 is 13 residues long. Germline CDR1 reads SEHNR; CDR2 reads FQNEAQ (reference sequence). With 10 bases removed from V and 8 bases from J, the gap between germline ends came to 20 bases. The DNA for the CDR3 is TGTGCCACCACACCCGGGGGAACGACAGGCTACACCTTC. Its translation: CATTPGGTTGYTF.

The table lists this clone with a count of one. The V gene is TRBV9, the J gene TRBJ2-5, with 7 nucleotides matching TRBD1. The CDR3 totals 17 residues. V lost 1 base and J lost 2; bases outside the gene matches: 11. Germline CDR1 SGDLS, CDR2 YYNGEE. DNA for the CDR3: TGTGCCAGCAGCGTACGTCCTCCCGGGACAGCACAAGAGACCCAGTACTTC. As protein: CASSVRPPGTAQETQYF.

Only one count was recorded for this clone. CDR3 loop: CASSLSYGTDTGELFF. As DNA, the CDR3 is TGTGCCAGCAGCTTGAGCTACGGGACAGATACCGGGGAGCTGTTTTTT. The V gene is TRBV7-2, the J gene TRBJ2-2; 7 bases map to TRBD1. Germline lookup yields CDR1 SGHTA and CDR2 FQGNSA. The CDR3 length is 16 residues. V shed 3 bases, J shed 5 bases, and the junction held 9 bases outside the gene matches.

The chain recombines TRBV18 with TRBJ2-2; unclear D gene. CDR3 length equals 14 residues. Per germline, CDR1 KGHSH and CDR2 LQKENI. V was shortened by 10 bases and J by 2 bases, with 14 bases between the two germline ends. CDR3 protein: CATYQEVNTGELFF. The CDR3 region has the DNA TGTGCCACTTATCAGGAAGTTAACACCGGGGAGCTGTTTTTT. Drawing the rest from reference TRBV18 and TRBJ2-2, the complete variable domain is NAGVMQNPRHLVRRRGQEARLRCSPMKGHSHVYWYRQLPEEGLKFMVYLQKENIIDESGMPKERFSAEFPKEGPSILRIQQVVRGDSAAYFCATYQEVNTGELFFGEGSRLTVL.

Many counts were recorded for this clone. This CDR3 is CASSFRGESHSEQFF. The CDR3 DNA reads as TGCGCCAGCAGCTTCCGGGGGGAGAGCCATAGTGAGCAGTTCTTC. The J gene is TRBJ2-1, the V gene TRBV5-1; TRBD2 aligns across 7 bases. V lost 2 bases, J lost 9 bases, and 11 bases stayed unmatched. The CDR3 sequence is 15 residues long. The germline V gene has CDR1 SGHRS and CDR2 YFSETQ.

The chain employs TRBV25-1 and TRBJ2-7, with D unresolved. Trimming removed 5 bases from V and 3 bases from J, with 17 bases in between. The CDR3 loop spans 15 amino acids. The V gene's germline CDR1 is MGHDK and CDR2 SYGVNS. The CDR3 DNA sequence: TGTGCCAGCAGTAATGCACCTCTGACGGGCTACGAGCAGTACTTC. This encodes CASSNAPLTGYEQYF.

This rearrangement joins TRBV4-2 to TRBJ1-1; perhaps TRBD1 as D (5 bases). CDR1 and CDR2 (germline): LGHNA, YNFKEQ. V was trimmed by 1 base and J by 1 base, leaving 13 bases between them. The CDR3 contains 16 residues. CDR3 in amino acids: CASSQVGGTQNTEAFF. The CDR3 nucleotides are TGTGCCAGCAGCCAAGTTGGGGGGACGCAGAACACTGAAGCTTTCTTT.

This sequence joins TRBV27 and TRBJ1-1; D might be TRBD1 (5 bases). The V and J ends lost 4 bases and 6 bases respectively, with 12 bases between them. CDR3 length equals 13 residues. Looked up from germline, CDR1 is MNHEY and CDR2 is SMNVEV (reference sequence). CDR3 sequence: CASSWVRGSEAFF. DNA of the CDR3: TGTGCCAGCAGTTGGGTAAGGGGCTCTGAAGCTTTCTTT.

About this clone: The germline gene is not matched at one end of the junction; a read error may be the cause. The genes are TRBV7-7 and TRBJ2-3; 9 positions match TRBD2. The CDR3 contains 17 residues. CDR1 SSHAT and CDR2 FNYEAQ come from the germline V gene (reference sequence). CDR3 bases: TGTGCTAGCAGCCCTACCTCTAGCGGGGCTAGCACAGATACGCAGTATTTT. This codes for CASSPTSSGASTDTQYF.

This chain joins TRBV10-3 and TRBJ1-1; 8 nucleotides line up with TRBD1. Germline V lookup: CDR1 ENHRY, CDR2 SYGVKD. The CDR3 extends over 13 amino acids. The ends lost 6 bases at V and 1 base at J; junction bases unmatched: 1. This CDR3 is CAISGQGNTEAFF. CDR3 nucleotide sequence: TGTGCCATCAGCGGACAGGGGAACACTGAAGCTTTCTTT.

The V and J genes are TRBV27 and TRBJ1-6; D is undetermined. CDR3 length: 12 amino acids. The V end lost 5 bases, the J end lost 7 bases, and 6 bases lay between the germline ends. Looked up from germline, CDR1 is MNHEY and CDR2 is SMNVEV (reference sequence). CDR3 residues: CASSTANSPLHF. In DNA, the CDR3 is TGTGCCAGCAGTACCGCGAATTCACCCCTCCACTTT.

The gene calls are TRBV5-1 and TRBJ1-4; D unresolved. Between the trimmed V and J ends, which lost 4 bases and 0 bases, there was a span of 10 bases. This CDR3 is 15 amino acids long. Germline CDR1 is SGHRS and CDR2 is YFSETQ. CDR3 loop: CASSGRGATNEKLFF. Written as DNA, the CDR3 is TGCGCCAGCAGCGGCCGCGGGGCAACTAATGAAAAACTGTTTTTT.

The chain has TRBV11-2 and TRBJ2-1; 9 bases are a match to TRBD2. This CDR3 is 16 amino acids long. From germline, CDR1 is SGHAT and CDR2 FQNNGV. Unmatched junction bases numbered 13, after V lost 9 bases and J lost 4 bases. CDR3 residues: CARDLLAGVGYNEQFF. The CDR3 region has the DNA TGTGCCAGAGACCTTTTAGCGGGAGTAGGTTACAATGAGCAGTTCTTC.

The rearrangement uses TRBV9 and TRBJ2-2, with unresolved D. V was clipped by 5 bases and J by 0 bases, with 17 bases between them. The CDR3 contains 17 residues. Germline-derived CDR1 and CDR2 are SGDLS and YYNGEE. The CDR3 DNA is TGTGCCAGCAGGACTGATCCTGGCGGAGCGAACACCGGGGAGCTGTTTTTT. It specifies CASRTDPGGANTGELFF.

The rearrangement joins TRBV7-2 to TRBJ2-5, with 7 bases matching TRBD1. Germline V gene lookup returns CDR1 SGHTA and CDR2 FQGNSA. The CDR3 has 14 amino acids. The J segment lost 3 bases and the V segment lost 3 bases, leaving 4 bases of the junction unmatched. Here the CDR3 DNA reads TGTGCCAGCAGCTTCTATACAGGGGAAGAGACCCAGTACTTC. Translation gives CASSFYTGEETQYF.

The table lists this clone with a few counts. The chain combines TRBV11-3 with TRBJ2-1, with a tentative D call TRBD2 (6 bases). This CDR3 spans 14 amino acids. The germline gives CDR1 SGHNT, CDR2 YENEEA. The V gene lost 7 bases and the J gene lost 0 bases, with 10 bases spanning the gap. In DNA, the CDR3 is TGTGCCAGCAAAGCGGGTAGCTCCTACAATGAGCAGTTCTTC. Protein: CASKAGSSYNEQFF.

The CDR3 region has the DNA TGCGCCAGCAGCCAGGGACAGGGAATCGGCTACACCTTC. This translates into CASSQGQGIGYTF. The genes are TRBV5-1 and TRBJ1-2; 9 positions match TRBD1. V was pared by 4 bases and J by 8 bases, with 6 bases of the junction left unmatched. This CDR3 comprises 13 residues. Germline V gene sequence: CDR1 SGHRS, CDR2 YFSETQ.

The V and J genes are TRBV5-1 and TRBJ2-3, with 8 bases aligning to TRBD2. Per germline, CDR1 SGHRS and CDR2 YFSETQ. CDR3 length: 16 amino acids. The V and J ends lost 1 base and 3 bases, in that order; junction bases with no gene match: 7. CDR3 in DNA: TGCGCCAGCAGCTTGATAGCGGGATTCGGGACAGATACGCAGTATTTT. The encoded protein is CASSLIAGFGTDTQYF.

This chain uses TRBV28 with TRBJ1-6; 8 nucleotides line up with TRBD1. CDR1 is MDHEN, CDR2 SYDVKM, per germline. The CDR3 consists of 15 residues. The V gene end was trimmed by 5 bases and the J gene end by 9 bases; junction bases not matched to a gene: 9. CDR3 region: CASSNWDRLGSPLHF. CDR3 nucleotides: TGTGCCAGCAGTAACTGGGACAGGTTAGGTTCACCCCTCCACTTT.

The V gene is TRBV5-6, the J gene TRBJ1-4; 8 bases are shared with TRBD1. Germline V gene lookup returns CDR1 SGHDT and CDR2 YYEEEE. There are 16 residues in the CDR3. Trimming cost V 4 bases and J 8 bases; bases outside gene matches: 13. CDR3 nucleotides: TGTGCCAGCAGCACCGGACAGGGAGGTCGGGGGGAAAAACTGTTTTTT. This sequence encodes CASSTGQGGRGEKLFF.

The genes are TRBV11-2 and TRBJ2-1; D gene unclear. The V end lost 2 bases, the J end lost 9 bases, and 14 bases lay between the germline ends. The CDR3 covers 14 residues. Germline CDR1 reads SGHAT; CDR2 reads FQNNGV. CDR3 region: CASSLPDKPSEQFF. The CDR3 bases are TGTGCCAGCAGCTTACCCGACAAGCCCAGTGAGCAGTTCTTC.